This T cell receptor (beta chain) comes out of a study of T cell responses to AZD1222 COVID-19 vaccine. Overall study findings and caveats: Clonal diversity may have been underestimated, and the donors were mostly white British, with more females than males. Spike-specific TCR breadth and depth rose after two AZD1222 doses. Baseline antibody screening turned up just a handful of seropositive AZD1222 recipients. Reports say nearly half of spike-specific TCRs go after unmutated variant regions.

Produced via immunoSEQ multiplex PCR; TCRdb's table is partial and in-frame only. The data show 99,000 or so clones, 75% to 90% seen once. Germline V gene lookup returns CDR1 SGHVS and CDR2 FQNEAQ. CDR3 length: 16 residues. Between the trimmed V and J ends, which lost 2 bases and 4 bases, there was a span of 14 bases. In this sample, this clone turned up once. Its antigen is unidentified. The sequence was collected from an adult in good health. This sample comprised peripheral blood, obtained on day 0 of AZD1222 vaccination. The rearrangement uses TRBV7-8 and TRBJ2-2, with D perhaps assigned TRBD1 or TRBD2 (5 bases each). CDR3 loop: CASSLRDPQFTGELFF. The CDR3 DNA sequence: TGTGCCAGCAGCTTAAGGGACCCTCAATTCACCGGGGAGCTGTTTTTT.